These 24 T cell receptor beta chains were all obtained from the same sample, sequenced in a study of control samples from healthy donors and cancer patients. Libraries were prepared by immunoSEQ multiplex PCR; TCRdb keeps only in-frame clonotypes and omits some of them. The data show approximately 100,000 clones, with roughly 78% seen just once and 1.5% to 2.5% held by the top ten. The sample was blood. Every receptor here comes from a man aged 55-75 years in good health.

CDR3 in amino acids: CASSYFAGSTDTQYF. CDR3 nucleotide sequence: TGTGCCAGCAGTTATTTCGCGGGGAGCACAGATACGCAGTATTTT. The chain recombines TRBV6-5 with TRBJ2-3, with D possibly TRBD2 on 6 matching bases. The CDR3 spans 15 residues. With 3 bases removed from V and 0 bases from J, the gap between germline ends came to 10 bases. CDR1 MNHEY and CDR2 SVGAGI come from the germline V gene.

J is TRBJ2-5 and V is TRBV5-4; 11 bases match TRBD2. CDR1 is SGHNT, CDR2 YYREEE, per germline (reference sequence). The V and J ends lost 4 bases and 9 bases, in that order; junction bases with no gene match: 8. CDR3 length equals 14 residues. The CDR3 nucleotides are TGTGCCAGCAGCCCGACTAGCGGGGATGTGGCCCAGTACTTC. It specifies CASSPTSGDVAQYF.

The chain couples TRBV19 to TRBJ1-6; TRBD1 matches at 9 bases. Germline CDR1 LNHDA, CDR2 SQIVND (reference sequence). CDR3 length: 16 amino acids. V lost 4 bases and J lost 7; bases outside the gene matches: 8. CDR3 amino acids: CASSTKDRGGNSPLHF. DNA for the CDR3: TGTGCCAGTAGTACGAAGGACAGGGGTGGGAATTCACCCCTCCACTTT.

This chain links TRBV10-1 with TRBJ2-1, with TRBD2 matching over 9 bases. Losses at the gene ends were 6 bases for V and 7 bases for J; bases not matched to a gene: 22. The CDR3 totals 19 residues. The germline gives CDR1 WNHNN, CDR2 SYGVQD (reference sequence). The CDR3 here is CASSASVGALAGGPNEQFF. Written as DNA, the CDR3 is TGCGCCAGCAGCGCCTCCGTCGGGGCCTTGGCGGGAGGGCCAAATGAGCAGTTCTTC.

The V gene is TRBV11-2, the J gene TRBJ2-1; no clear D. Germline lookup yields CDR1 SGHAT and CDR2 FQNNGV. This CDR3 is 13 amino acids long. Trimming pared 5 bases from V and 4 bases from J, leaving 9 bases between. CDR3 amino acids: CASSETPYNEQFF. The CDR3 nucleotides are TGTGCCAGCAGCGAGACTCCGTACAATGAGCAGTTCTTC.

The chain joins TRBV5-1 to TRBJ2-1; D possibly corresponds to TRBD1 (5 bases). There are 15 residues in the CDR3. The germline V gene has CDR1 SGHRS and CDR2 YFSETQ. V was shortened by 4 bases and J by 0 bases, with 11 bases between the two germline ends. The DNA for the CDR3 is TGCGCCAGCAGCGAGCAGGGTTACTCCTACAATGAGCAGTTCTTC. Its translation: CASSEQGYSYNEQFF. Supplemented by reference TRBV5-1 and TRBJ2-1, the full variable domain reads KAGVTQTPRYLIKTRGQQVTLSCSPISGHRSVSWYQQTPGQGLQFLFEYFSETQRNKGNFPGRFSGRQFSNSRSEMNVSTLELGDSALYLCASSEQGYSYNEQFFGPGTRLTVL.

This clone showed up just once. V usage is TRBV2 and J usage is TRBJ2-6; D is possibly TRBD1 (5 bases). V shed 2 bases and J shed 0 bases, with 11 bases lying between them. Germline CDR1 and CDR2: SNHLY and FYNNEI. The CDR3 is made up of 17 amino acids. CDR3 region: CASSELGPYSGANVLTF. The CDR3 DNA is TGTGCCAGCAGTGAACTGGGGCCATACTCTGGGGCCAACGTCCTGACTTTC.

This chain joins TRBV28 and TRBJ2-1, with TRBD2 identical over 7 bases. CDR3 length equals 14 residues. Germline CDR1 MDHEN, CDR2 SYDVKM. With 3 bases clipped from V and 5 bases from J, the junction kept 4 bases outside the gene matches. CDR3 loop: CASSFRTRDNEQFF. In DNA, the CDR3 is TGTGCCAGCAGTTTCAGGACTAGAGACAATGAGCAGTTCTTC.

The gene calls are TRBV6-2 or TRBV6-3 and TRBJ1-4, with unresolved D. This CDR3 region has 14 residues. Between the trimmed V and J ends, which lost 5 bases and 2 bases, there was a span of 9 bases. CDR1 and CDR2 (germline): MNHEY, SVGEGT. The DNA for the CDR3 is TGTGCCAGCAGTCGGTGGACGACTAATGAAAAACTGTTTTTT. Amino acid sequence: CASSRWTTNEKLFF.

This sequence joins TRBV19 and TRBJ1-2; D remains ambiguous. Between the trimmed V and J ends, which lost 4 bases and 4 bases, there was a span of 10 bases. CDR1 is LNHDA and CDR2 is SQIVND in the germline V gene (reference sequence). This CDR3 contains 13 residues. The CDR3 loop reads CASSREGAYGYTF. As DNA, the CDR3 is TGTGCCAGTAGTAGAGAGGGTGCCTATGGCTACACCTTC. The full variable domain, with the rest looked up from reference TRBV19 and TRBJ1-2, is DGGITQSPKYLFRKEGQNVTLSCEQNLNHDAMYWYRQDPGQGLRLIYYSQIVNDFQKGDIAEGYSVSREKKESFPLTVTSAQKNPTAFYLCASSREGAYGYTFGSGTRLTVV.

This clone was detected only a few times. V usage is TRBV30 and J usage is TRBJ1-2; 10 bases are shared with TRBD1. The CDR3 consists of 14 residues. Unmatched junction bases numbered 6, after V lost 4 bases and J lost 4 bases. The germline gives CDR1 GTSNPN, CDR2 SVGIG (reference sequence). CDR3 sequence (DNA): TGTGCCTGGAACCCGGGACAGGGGTCCTATGGCTACACCTTC. Translating gives CAWNPGQGSYGYTF.

The rearrangement uses TRBV28 and TRBJ2-3; tentatively, D is TRBD2 (6 bases). Germline V gene sequence: CDR1 MDHEN, CDR2 SYDVKM. The CDR3 length is 16 residues. Trimming cost V 2 bases and J 0 bases, with 12 bases left between them. The CDR3 sequence is CASSLDLATSTDTQYF. The CDR3 DNA reads as TGTGCCAGCAGTTTAGACCTAGCGACTAGCACAGATACGCAGTATTTT.

The chain has TRBV19 and TRBJ1-2; 7 bases agree with TRBD1. V shed 4 bases and J 2 bases; nucleotides not matched to a gene: 4. Germline assignment: CDR1 LNHDA and CDR2 SQIVND (reference sequence). This CDR3 is 14 amino acids long. The CDR3 nucleotides are TGTGCCAGTAGTACGACGACAGGGAACTATGGCTACACCTTC. Encoded protein: CASSTTTGNYGYTF.

This rearrangement joins TRBV19 to TRBJ1-6, with D maybe TRBD1 (5 bases). Trimming left V 5 bases short and J 3 bases short, with 11 bases between. Looked up from germline, CDR1 is LNHDA and CDR2 is SQIVND (reference sequence). This CDR3 spans 15 amino acids. The CDR3 DNA reads as TGTGCCAGTAGTCACCGGGACCACTATAATTCACCCCTCCACTTT. This encodes CASSHRDHYNSPLHF.

This chain uses TRBV6-5 with TRBJ1-1; D might be TRBD1 (6 bases). The CDR3 contains 15 residues. Trimming removed 4 bases from V and 3 bases from J, with 15 bases in between. The germline V gene encodes CDR1 MNHEY and CDR2 SVGAGI. The CDR3 coding sequence is TGTGCCAGCAGTTTCGGGACTTCAGGGGACACTGAAGCTTTCTTT. This codes for CASSFGTSGDTEAFF.

The count of this clone is one. The V call is TRBV5-1, the J call TRBJ2-2; no firm D call. Deletions cut 4 bases from V and 6 bases from J, with 10 bases between. The CDR3 is 13 amino acids. Per the germline V gene, CDR1 is SGHRS and CDR2 is YFSETQ. The CDR3 region has the DNA TGCGCCAGCAGCCCTGACGGGTCCGGGGAGCTGTTTTTT. Translated, it gives CASSPDGSGELFF.

The CDR3 coding sequence is TGTGCCAGCAGTTACTCGACCAGGGTCACCGGGGAGCTGTTTTTT. Protein product: CASSYSTRVTGELFF. The chain joins TRBV6-5 to TRBJ2-2, with D possibly TRBD1 on 5 matching bases. Trimming left V 0 bases short and J 4 bases short, with 9 bases between. Germline-derived CDR1 and CDR2 are MNHEY and SVGAGI. The CDR3 loop spans 15 amino acids.

This clone showed up just a few times. The rearrangement links TRBV5-6 to TRBJ2-2; D gene uncertain. Trimming left V 2 bases short and J 2 bases short, with 4 bases between. This CDR3 is 13 amino acids long. CDR1 and CDR2 from the germline V gene are SGHDT and YYEEEE. CDR3 region: CASSFGNTGELFF. DNA of the CDR3: TGTGCCAGCAGCTTCGGTAACACCGGGGAGCTGTTTTTT.

V gene TRBV24-1 combines with J gene TRBJ1-5; D gene ambiguous. The CDR3 has 17 amino acids. Germline V gene data show CDR1 as KGHDR and CDR2 as SFDVKD. V lost 6 bases and J 1 base, leaving 18 bases between the germline ends. The CDR3 DNA sequence: TGTGCCACCAGTTTAGGCCGGGATCTCAGCAGCAATCAGCCCCAGCATTTT. It codes for CATSLGRDLSSNQPQHF.

V and J are TRBV19 and TRBJ1-5; no firm D call. Looked up from germline, CDR1 is LNHDA and CDR2 is SQIVND (reference sequence). There are 14 residues in the CDR3. The germline V and J ends were trimmed by 3 bases and 4 bases, with 10 bases remaining between them. The CDR3 loop reads CASSIRGENQPQHF. The CDR3, as DNA: TGTGCCAGTAGTATTCGTGGGGAGAATCAGCCCCAGCATTTT.

This clone was seen only a few times. V and J are TRBV6-5 and TRBJ2-3; tentatively, D is TRBD2 (5 bases). This CDR3 is built from 14 residues. Trimming left V 4 bases short and J 0 bases short, with 8 bases between. From germline, CDR1 is MNHEY and CDR2 SVGAGI. DNA for the CDR3: TGTGCCAGCAGTTCGACTATTAGCACAGATACGCAGTATTTT. It is translated as CASSSTISTDTQYF.

This clone was counted a single time. The chain has TRBV27 and TRBJ2-1, with 11 bases matching TRBD2. Trimming at V came to 5 bases and at J to 5 bases, leaving 5 bases not matched to a gene. This CDR3 has 15 residues. Germline V gene sequence: CDR1 MNHEY, CDR2 SMNVEV (reference sequence). As DNA, the CDR3 is TGTGCCAGCAGTCTCAGACTAGCGGGAAACAATGAGCAGTTCTTC. The encoded protein is CASSLRLAGNNEQFF.

This clone has at least ten counts. V is TRBV19 and J is TRBJ2-2; no firm D call. The CDR3 has 15 residues. Germline V gene lookup returns CDR1 LNHDA and CDR2 SQIVND (reference sequence). Trimming stripped 3 bases from V and 0 bases from J, with 8 bases between. Written as DNA, the CDR3 is TGTGCCAGTAGTATTGCACACGCGAACACCGGGGAGCTGTTTTTT. This sequence encodes CASSIAHANTGELFF.

This chain links TRBV6-1 with TRBJ2-3; 7 nucleotides agree with TRBD2. V trimming: 2 bases; J trimming: 2 bases; junction bases outside the gene matches: 4. Germline V gene lookup returns CDR1 MNHNS and CDR2 SASEGT. CDR3 length equals 15 residues. In DNA, the CDR3 is TGTGCCAGCAGTGAACTCCTAGCGGCCACAGATACGCAGTATTTT. Protein sequence: CASSELLAATDTQYF.